This paragraph covers one TCR beta chain sequence. What it recognizes is unknown. Primers for the PCR totalled 60 Vbeta and 13 Jbeta. Clones were read by immunoSEQ multiplex PCR, and TCRdb kept only the in-frame ones, dropping some. Its clone listing holds 93,000 or so clones. All donors participated as healthy donors of bone marrow. This record belongs to a study of cytomegalovirus exposure and HLA in healthy donors. Study-wide points: In vitro data verified a few CMV-associated chains as specific for CMV antigens.

CDR3 length: 15 amino acids. CDR1 and CDR2 (germline): SGHRS, YFSETQ. V lost 0 bases and J lost 3; bases outside the gene matches: 5. This TCR was sampled from a man aged 40-55 years in good health and CMV-seronegative. The chain joins TRBV5-1 to TRBJ2-7; 8 bases align to TRBD2. The material sequenced was PBMCs. CDR3 nucleotide sequence: TGCGCCAGCAGCTTGGATGGGACTAGACGCTACGAGCAGTACTTC. As protein: CASSLDGTRRYEQYF.